The T cell receptor (delta chain) described here comes from a study of gamma-delta chains in newborns, infants, children. Study context: Microbial exposure reportedly drives polyclonal innate γδ T cell expansion after birth.

In the case of this clone: With a much larger clone just one base away, this may be a read error. Other DNA sequences in the sample encode the same CDR3.

TCRdb applied CATT to the reads for clone calling. Of about 2,500 delta-chain clones in the sample, around 8.7% are singletons; the top ten hold 15% to 19%. CDR1 and CDR2 from the germline V gene are GEAIGNYY and EKD. There are 18 residues in the CDR3. The sequenced sample consisted of blood. The chain links TRDV2 to TRDJ3; tentative D call: TRDD3 (5 bases). This receptor was taken from a child who was a newborn, infant or young child, either healthy, febrile or measles-vaccinated (not recorded which). For the CDR3, the DNA is TGTGCCTGTGACACCGTCGGATCAAGCTCCTGGGACACCCGGCAGATGTTTTTC. This translates into CACDTVGSSSWDTRQMFF.